This T cell receptor (beta chain) was found in a study of Graves' ophthalmopathy and Graves' hyperthyroidism. Study-level points and caveats: Most expanded clonotypes in thyroid above 0.001 frequency also showed up in blood.

The TCR beta CDR3 regions underwent amplification from RNA transcripts. First-round RT-PCR employed HTBI primers, with a second-round multiplex PCR after it. A single record per CDR3 protein comes from TCRdb applying MiXCR to the multiplex PCR reads. The sample consists of roughly 500,000 distinct CDR3 sequences, 13% to 15% of them appearing once. Exclusion applied to patients with other autoimmune diseases, uncontrolled infections, pregnancy or lactation. The diagnosis combined clinical symptoms, thyroxine, TRAb, thyroid ultrasound and orbital computed tomography scans. Germline loops: CDR1 MNHNS, CDR2 SASEGT. The CDR3 covers 16 residues. V gave up 4 bases and J gave up 0 bases, with 13 bases separating them. This clonotype was detected many times. Its antigen remains unidentified.

The origin of this receptor is a woman in her twenties or thirties with Graves' ophthalmopathy. V and J are TRBV6-1 and TRBJ1-5, with D unclear. Sequenced material: blood. The CDR3 is CASSVYGSYSNQPQHF. In DNA, the CDR3 is TGTGCCAGCAGTGTGTACGGCAGCTATAGCAATCAGCCCCAGCATTTT.